A single TCR beta chain is shown here with its context. Original processing notes: For nucleated cells, counts were estimated from reference gene primer amplification. Clones were sequenced by immunoSEQ multiplex PCR, and TCRdb holds only the in-frame ones, with some missing. D and trimming come from the DNA, and the V and J calls and clone size come from that table. This table has about 280,000 clones, roughly 85% appearing once. The data are from a study of blood T cell repertoires in COVID-19. At the level of the study: T cells, B-cell-depleted T cells, or PBMCs supplied cDNA or gDNA.

CDR3 length: 12 amino acids. CDR1 SGHVS and CDR2 FQNEAQ come from the germline V gene. Between the trimmed V and J ends, which lost 5 bases and 8 bases, there was a span of 9 bases. The clonotype was recovered from a middle-aged man with active or convalescent COVID-19. Input material: peripheral blood. The chain uses TRBV7-8 and TRBJ1-4; TRBD1 is a possible D gene (5 bases). Here the CDR3 reads CASSMYREKLFF. As DNA, the CDR3 is TGTGCCAGCAGCATGTACAGGGAAAAACTGTTTTTT.